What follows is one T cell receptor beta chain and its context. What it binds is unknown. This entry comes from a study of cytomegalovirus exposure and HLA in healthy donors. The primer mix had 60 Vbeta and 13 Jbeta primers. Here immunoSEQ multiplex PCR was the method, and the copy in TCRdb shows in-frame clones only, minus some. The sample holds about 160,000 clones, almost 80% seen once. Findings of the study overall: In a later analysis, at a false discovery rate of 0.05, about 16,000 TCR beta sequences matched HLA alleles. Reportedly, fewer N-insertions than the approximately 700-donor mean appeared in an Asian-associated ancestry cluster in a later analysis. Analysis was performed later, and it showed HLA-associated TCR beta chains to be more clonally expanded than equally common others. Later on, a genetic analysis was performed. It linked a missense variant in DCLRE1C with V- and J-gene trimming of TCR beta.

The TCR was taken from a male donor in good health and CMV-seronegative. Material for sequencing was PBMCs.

CDR3 nucleotide sequence: TGTGCCAGCTCACCACCGGGCCTAGAGGGCTTCTACGAGCAGTACTTC. Its translation is CASSPPGLEGFYEQYF. The rearrangement uses TRBV18 and TRBJ2-7; tentative D call: TRBD2 (5 bases). The CDR3 loop spans 16 amino acids. V was cut by 0 bases and J by 3 bases, with 15 bases left in between. Germline CDR1 is KGHSH and CDR2 is LQKENI.